In its sample, the clone carrying this T cell receptor (beta chain) was seen once. What it recognizes is unknown. The CDR3 runs 14 residues. The germline V gene encodes CDR1 MGHRA and CDR2 YSYEKL. V lost 0 bases and J 1 base, leaving 5 bases between the germline ends. This specimen belongs to a study of post-analysis software for immune sequencing data. The study's findings and limits: Controls showed lower frequencies than patients for five TRBV segments, and TRBV5-6, TRBV5-1 and TRBV20-1 were among these.

Researchers reported that TCR beta cDNA libraries carried unique molecular identifiers. TCRdb reprocessed the PCR reads via MiXCR and lists one record per CDR3 protein. The table includes under 900,000 distinct CDR3 sequences, roughly half detected once. Material: blood. This clonotype was sampled from a girl aged 5-17 years with multiple sclerosis. This chain links TRBV4-1 with TRBJ2-3; no clear D. The chain's CDR3 is CASSQDEGTDTQYF. The CDR3 nucleotides read TGCGCCAGCAGCCAAGACGAGGGCACAGATACGCAGTATTTT.